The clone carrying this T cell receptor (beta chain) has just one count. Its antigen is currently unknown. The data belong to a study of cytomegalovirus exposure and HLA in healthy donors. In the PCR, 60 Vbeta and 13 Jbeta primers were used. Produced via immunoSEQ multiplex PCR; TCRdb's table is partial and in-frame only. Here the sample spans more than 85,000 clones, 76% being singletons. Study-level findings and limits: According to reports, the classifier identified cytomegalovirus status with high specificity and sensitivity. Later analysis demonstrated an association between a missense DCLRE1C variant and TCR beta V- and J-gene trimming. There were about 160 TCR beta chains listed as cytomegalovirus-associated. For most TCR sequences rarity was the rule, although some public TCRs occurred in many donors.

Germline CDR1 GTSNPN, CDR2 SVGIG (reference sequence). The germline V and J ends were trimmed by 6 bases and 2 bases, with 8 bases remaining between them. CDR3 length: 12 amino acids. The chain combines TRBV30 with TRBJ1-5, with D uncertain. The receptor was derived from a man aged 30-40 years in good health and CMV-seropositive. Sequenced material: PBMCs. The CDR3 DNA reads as TGTGCCTGCGATCGCGGCAATCAGCCCCAGCATTTT. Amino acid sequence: CACDRGNQPQHF.